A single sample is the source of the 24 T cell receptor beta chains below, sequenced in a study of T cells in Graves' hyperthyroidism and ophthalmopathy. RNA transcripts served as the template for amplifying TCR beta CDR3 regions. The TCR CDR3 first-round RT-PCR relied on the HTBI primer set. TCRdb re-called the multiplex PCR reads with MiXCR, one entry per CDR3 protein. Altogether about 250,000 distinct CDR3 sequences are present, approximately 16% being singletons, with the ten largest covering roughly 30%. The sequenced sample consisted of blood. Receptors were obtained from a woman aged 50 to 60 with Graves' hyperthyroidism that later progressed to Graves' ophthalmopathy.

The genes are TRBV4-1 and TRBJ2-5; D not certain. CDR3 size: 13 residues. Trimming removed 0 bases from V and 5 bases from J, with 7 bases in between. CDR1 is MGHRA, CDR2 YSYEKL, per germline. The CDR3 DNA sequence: TGCGCCAGCAGCCAAGATGGGTGGGAGACCCAGTACTTC. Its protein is CASSQDGWETQYF.

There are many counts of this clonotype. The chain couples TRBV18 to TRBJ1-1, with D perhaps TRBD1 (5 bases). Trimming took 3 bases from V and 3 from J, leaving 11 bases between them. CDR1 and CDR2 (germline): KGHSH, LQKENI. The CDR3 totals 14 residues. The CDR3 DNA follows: TGTGCCAGCTCACCCAACCCGGGGGACACTGAAGCTTTCTTT. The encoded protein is CASSPNPGDTEAFF.

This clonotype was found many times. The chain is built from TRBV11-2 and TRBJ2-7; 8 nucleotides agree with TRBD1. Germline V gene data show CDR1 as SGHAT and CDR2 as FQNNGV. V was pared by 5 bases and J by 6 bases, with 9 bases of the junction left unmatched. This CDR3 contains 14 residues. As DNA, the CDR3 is TGTGCCAGCAGCCAATCCGGGACAGGAGCCGAGCAGTACTTC. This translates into CASSQSGTGAEQYF.

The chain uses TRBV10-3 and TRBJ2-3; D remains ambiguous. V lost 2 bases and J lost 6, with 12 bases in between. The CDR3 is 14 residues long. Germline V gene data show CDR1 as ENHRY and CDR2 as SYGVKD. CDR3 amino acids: CAISEAPSRDTQYF. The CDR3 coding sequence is TGTGCCATCAGTGAGGCCCCATCCAGGGATACGCAGTATTTT.

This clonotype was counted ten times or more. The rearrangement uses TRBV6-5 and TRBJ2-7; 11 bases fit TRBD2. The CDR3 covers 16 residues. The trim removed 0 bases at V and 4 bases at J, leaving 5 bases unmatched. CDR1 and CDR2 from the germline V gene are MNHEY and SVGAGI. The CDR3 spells CASSYSHRTSGYEQYF. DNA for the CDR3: TGTGCCAGCAGTTACTCGCACCGGACTAGCGGGTACGAGCAGTACTTC.

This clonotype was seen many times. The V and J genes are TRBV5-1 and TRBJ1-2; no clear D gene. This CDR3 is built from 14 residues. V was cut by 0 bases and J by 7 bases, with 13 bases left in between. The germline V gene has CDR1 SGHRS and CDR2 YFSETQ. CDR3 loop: CASSLDPGAGGYTF. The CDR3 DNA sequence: TGCGCCAGCAGCTTGGACCCGGGAGCGGGTGGCTACACCTTC.

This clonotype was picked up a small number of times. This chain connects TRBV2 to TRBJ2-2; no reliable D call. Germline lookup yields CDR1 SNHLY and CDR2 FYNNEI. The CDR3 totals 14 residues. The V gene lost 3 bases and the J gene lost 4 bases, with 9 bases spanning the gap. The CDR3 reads CASSEEFSTGELFF. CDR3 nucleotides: TGTGCCAGCAGTGAGGAGTTTAGCACCGGGGAGCTGTTTTTT.

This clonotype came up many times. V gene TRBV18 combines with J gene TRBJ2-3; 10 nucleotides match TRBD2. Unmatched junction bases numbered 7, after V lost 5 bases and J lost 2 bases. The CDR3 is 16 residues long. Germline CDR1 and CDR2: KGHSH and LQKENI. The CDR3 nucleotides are TGTGCCAGCTCATCGGCACTAGCGGGAAACACAGATACGCAGTATTTT. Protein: CASSSALAGNTDTQYF.

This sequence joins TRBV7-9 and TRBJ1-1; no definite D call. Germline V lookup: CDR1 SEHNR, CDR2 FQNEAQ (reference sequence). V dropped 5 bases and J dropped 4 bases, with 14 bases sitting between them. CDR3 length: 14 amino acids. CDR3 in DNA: TGTGCCAGCAGCCATTTTGGGGTAATCACTGAAGCTTTCTTT. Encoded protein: CASSHFGVITEAFF.

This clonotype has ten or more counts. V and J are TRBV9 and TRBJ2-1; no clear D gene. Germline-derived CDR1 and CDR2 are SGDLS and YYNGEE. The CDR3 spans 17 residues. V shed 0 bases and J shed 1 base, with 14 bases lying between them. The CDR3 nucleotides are TGTGCCAGCAGCGTAGGCGGCCCCGAAGGGTCCTACAATGAGCAGTTCTTC. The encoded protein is CASSVGGPEGSYNEQFF.

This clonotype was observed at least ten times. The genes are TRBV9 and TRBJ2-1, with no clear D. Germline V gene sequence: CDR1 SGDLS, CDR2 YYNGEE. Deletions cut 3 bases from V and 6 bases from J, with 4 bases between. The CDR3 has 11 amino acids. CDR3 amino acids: CASSETNEQFF. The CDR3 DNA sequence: TGTGCCAGCAGCGAGACCAATGAGCAGTTCTTC.

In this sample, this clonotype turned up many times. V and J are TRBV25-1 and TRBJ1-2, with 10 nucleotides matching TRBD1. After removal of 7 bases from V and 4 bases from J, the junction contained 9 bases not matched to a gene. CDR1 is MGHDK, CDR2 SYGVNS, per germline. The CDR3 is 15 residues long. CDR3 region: CASKTGGLALYGYTF. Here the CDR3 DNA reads TGTGCCAGCAAGACAGGGGGCTTGGCCCTCTATGGCTACACCTTC.

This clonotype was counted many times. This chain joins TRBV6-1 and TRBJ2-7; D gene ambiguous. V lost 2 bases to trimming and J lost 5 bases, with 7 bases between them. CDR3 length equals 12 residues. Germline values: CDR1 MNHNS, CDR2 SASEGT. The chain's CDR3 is CASSEHSDEQYF. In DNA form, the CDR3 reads TGTGCCAGCAGTGAACATTCCGACGAGCAGTACTTC.

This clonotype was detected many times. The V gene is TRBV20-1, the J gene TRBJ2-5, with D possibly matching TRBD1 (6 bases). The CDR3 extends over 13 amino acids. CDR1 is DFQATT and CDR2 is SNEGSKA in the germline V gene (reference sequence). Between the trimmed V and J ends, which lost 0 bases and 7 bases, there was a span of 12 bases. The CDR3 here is CSARDRPTGTQYF. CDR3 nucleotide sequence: TGCAGTGCTAGAGATCGCCCGACAGGGACCCAGTACTTC.

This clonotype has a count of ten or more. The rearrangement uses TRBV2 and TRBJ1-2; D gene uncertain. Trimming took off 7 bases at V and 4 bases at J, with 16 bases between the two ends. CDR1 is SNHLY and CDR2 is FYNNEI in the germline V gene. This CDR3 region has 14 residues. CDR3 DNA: TGTGCCAGCACCCGTGACCCCAGCATCTATGGCTACACCTTC. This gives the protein CASTRDPSIYGYTF.

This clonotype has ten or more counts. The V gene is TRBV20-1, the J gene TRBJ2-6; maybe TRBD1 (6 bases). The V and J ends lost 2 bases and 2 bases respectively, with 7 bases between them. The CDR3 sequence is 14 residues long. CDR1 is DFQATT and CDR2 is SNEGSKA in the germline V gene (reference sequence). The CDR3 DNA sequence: TGCAGTGCTAGAAACAGGGCTGGGGCCAACGTCCTGACTTTC. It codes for CSARNRAGANVLTF.

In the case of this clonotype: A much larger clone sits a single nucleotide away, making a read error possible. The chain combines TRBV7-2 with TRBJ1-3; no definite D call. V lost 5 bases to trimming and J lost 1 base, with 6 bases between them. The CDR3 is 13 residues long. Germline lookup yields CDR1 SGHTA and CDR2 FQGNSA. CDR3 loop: CASSTWSGNTIYF. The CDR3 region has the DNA TGTGCCAGCAGCACATGGTCTGGAAACACCATATATTTT.

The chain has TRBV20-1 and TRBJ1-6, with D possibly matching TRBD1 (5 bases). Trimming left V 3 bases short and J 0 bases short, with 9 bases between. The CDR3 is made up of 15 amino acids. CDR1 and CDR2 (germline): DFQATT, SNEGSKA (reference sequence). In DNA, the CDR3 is TGCAGTGCTAGGAAGGGGAGCTCCTATAATTCACCCCTCCACTTT. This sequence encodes CSARKGSSYNSPLHF.

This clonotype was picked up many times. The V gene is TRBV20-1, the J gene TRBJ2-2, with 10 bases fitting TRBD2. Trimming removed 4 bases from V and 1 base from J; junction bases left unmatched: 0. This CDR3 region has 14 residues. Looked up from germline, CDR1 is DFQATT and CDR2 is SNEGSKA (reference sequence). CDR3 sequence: CSATSGRNTGELFF. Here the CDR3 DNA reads TGCAGTGCTACTAGCGGGAGGAACACCGGGGAGCTGTTTTTT.

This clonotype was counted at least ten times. CDR3 region: CATSRAADYREDTQYF. In nucleotides, the CDR3 is TGTGCCACCAGCAGAGCTGCGGACTACCGGGAAGATACGCAGTATTTT. The chain is built from TRBV15 and TRBJ2-3; weak D call: TRBD2 (6 bases). The CDR3 spans 16 residues. From germline, CDR1 is LNHNV and CDR2 YYDKDF (reference sequence). Trimming left V 1 base short and J 5 bases short, with 16 bases between.

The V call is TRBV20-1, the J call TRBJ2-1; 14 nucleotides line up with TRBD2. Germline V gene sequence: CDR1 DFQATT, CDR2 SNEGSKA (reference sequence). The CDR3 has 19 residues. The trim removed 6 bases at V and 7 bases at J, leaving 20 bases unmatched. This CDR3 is CSAEGGNSPGLAGVNEQFF. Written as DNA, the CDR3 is TGCAGTGCCGAGGGCGGGAACTCCCCGGGACTAGCGGGAGTGAATGAGCAGTTCTTC.

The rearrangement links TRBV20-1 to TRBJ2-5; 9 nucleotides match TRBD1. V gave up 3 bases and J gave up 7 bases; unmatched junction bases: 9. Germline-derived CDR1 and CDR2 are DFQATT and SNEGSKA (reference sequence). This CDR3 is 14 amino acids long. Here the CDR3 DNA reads TGCAGTGCTAGGGGTGGACCGACAGGGGGGACCCAGTACTTC. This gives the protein CSARGGPTGGTQYF.

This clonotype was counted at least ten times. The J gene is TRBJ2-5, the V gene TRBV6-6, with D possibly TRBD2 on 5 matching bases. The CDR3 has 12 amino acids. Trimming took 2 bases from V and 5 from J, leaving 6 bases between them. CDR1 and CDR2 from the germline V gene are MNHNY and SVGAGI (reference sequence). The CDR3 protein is CASSYRRETQYF. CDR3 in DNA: TGTGCCAGCAGTTACAGGAGGGAGACCCAGTACTTC.

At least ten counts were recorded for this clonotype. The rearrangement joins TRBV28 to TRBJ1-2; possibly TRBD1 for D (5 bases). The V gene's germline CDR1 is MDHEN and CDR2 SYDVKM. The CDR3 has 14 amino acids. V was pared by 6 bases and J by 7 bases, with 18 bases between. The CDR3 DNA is TGTGCCAGCAGCCTCCGACAGTACAAGCGTGGCTACACCTTC. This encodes CASSLRQYKRGYTF.